This T cell receptor beta chain was captured by sequencing in a study of T cells in Graves' hyperthyroidism and ophthalmopathy. The V end was cut by 4 bases, the J end by 3 bases, with 9 bases between. The CDR3 is made up of 13 amino acids. CDR1 and CDR2 (germline): LNHDA, SQIVND (reference sequence). TCR beta CDR3 regions were amplified from RNA. HTBI primers were the set used in a first-round RT-PCR of the TCR CDR3. MiXCR, applied by TCRdb to the multiplex PCR reads, yields one record per CDR3 protein. The sample has 150,000 to 200,000 distinct CDR3 sequences, 8% to 9.5% seen once. This clonotype was found many times. The study enrolled patients aged 18 to 65 with newly diagnosed hyperthyroidism of under 2 months' duration. The blood sample predates any ophthalmopathy symptoms, coming from first hyperthyroidism diagnosis.

The gene calls are TRBV19 and TRBJ2-5, with a possible D match to TRBD2 (5 bases). The receptor's source is a woman between 18 and 29 years old with Graves' hyperthyroidism that later progressed to Graves' ophthalmopathy. The sample consisted of blood. The CDR3 DNA is TGTGCCAGTAGTACCGGACTGAAAGAGACCCAGTACTTC. Encoded protein: CASSTGLKETQYF.